A selection of T cell receptor beta chains follows, all from one sample in a study of cytomegalovirus exposure and HLA in healthy donors. Sequenced by immunoSEQ multiplex PCR; TCRdb stores in-frame clones only, minus some. Of over 130,000 clones listed, approximately 86% are singletons. Sequenced input: PBMCs. The receptors were gathered from a young man in good health and CMV-seropositive. Each CDR3 is given with its conserved first and last residue. Each record gives: CDR3 protein, CDR3 DNA, V gene, J gene, clone size, D gene. A D gene is named only where the DNA matches it firmly. Clone size is stated in some rows and not others, as once, few, many or a class when expanded.

CDR3 protein: CASSVDRLGAKNIQYF; CDR3 DNA: TGTGCCAGCAGCGTCGACAGACTGGGGGCCAAAAACATTCAGTACTTC; V gene: TRBV9; J gene: TRBJ2-4; clone size: .; D gene: .
CDR3 protein: CASSLQIGSSNYGYTF; CDR3 DNA: TGTGCCAGCAGCTTGCAGATCGGGTCCTCTAACTATGGCTACACCTTC; V gene: TRBV7-6; J gene: TRBJ1-2; clone size: .; D gene: .
CDR3 protein: CAWSDEWQAGNTIYF; CDR3 DNA: TGTGCCTGGAGTGACGAATGGCAGGCTGGAAACACCATATATTTT; V gene: TRBV30; J gene: TRBJ1-3; clone size: .; D gene: .
CDR3 protein: CASSDSADYNEQFF; CDR3 DNA: TGTGCCAGCAGTGACTCGGCGGACTACAATGAGCAGTTCTTC; V gene: TRBV6-4; J gene: TRBJ2-1; clone size: .; D gene: .
CDR3 protein: CASSLEVQGGYGYTF; CDR3 DNA: TGCGCCAGCAGCTTGGAAGTACAGGGAGGGTATGGCTACACCTTC; V gene: TRBV5-1; J gene: TRBJ1-2; clone size: .; D gene: .
CDR3 protein: CASSLIGTGIYEQYF; CDR3 DNA: TGCGCCAGCAGCTTGATTGGGACAGGCATCTACGAGCAGTACTTC; V gene: TRBV5-1; J gene: TRBJ2-7; clone size: .; D gene: TRBD1
CDR3 protein: CASSETPARGYQPQHF; CDR3 DNA: TGTGCCAGCAGTGAAACCCCGGCCAGAGGGTATCAGCCCCAGCATTTT; V gene: TRBV6-1; J gene: TRBJ1-5; clone size: .; D gene: .
CDR3 protein: CASSPDGGRGLHGYTF; CDR3 DNA: TGTGCCAGCAGCCCAGACGGGGGGCGCGGTCTTCATGGCTACACCTTC; V gene: TRBV11-2; J gene: TRBJ1-2; clone size: few; D gene: .
CDR3 protein: CASHPGDTGELFF; CDR3 DNA: TGTGCCAGCCACCCGGGGGACACCGGGGAGCTGTTTTTT; V gene: TRBV6-5; J gene: TRBJ2-2; clone size: .; D gene: .
CDR3 protein: CASSSGFAEQYF; CDR3 DNA: TGTGCCAGCAGTTCAGGTTTCGCGGAGCAGTACTTC; V gene: TRBV6-5; J gene: TRBJ2-7; clone size: .; D gene: .
CDR3 protein: CASSSDRDTDTQYF; CDR3 DNA: TGCGCCAGCAGCTCGGACAGGGACACAGATACGCAGTATTTT; V gene: TRBV5-1; J gene: TRBJ2-3; clone size: .; D gene: TRBD1
CDR3 protein: CASSSGSRVNTEAFF; CDR3 DNA: TGCGCCAGCAGCTCCGGTAGCAGGGTCAACACTGAAGCTTTCTTT; V gene: TRBV5-1; J gene: TRBJ1-1; clone size: .; D gene: .
CDR3 protein: CASSTGTATSNYGYTF; CDR3 DNA: TGTGCCAGCAGTACCGGGACAGCTACTTCTAACTATGGCTACACCTTC; V gene: TRBV6-6; J gene: TRBJ1-2; clone size: once; D gene: TRBD1
CDR3 protein: CASRSGNTEAFF; CDR3 DNA: TGTGCCAGCAGAAGCGGGAACACTGAAGCTTTCTTT; V gene: TRBV2; J gene: TRBJ1-1; clone size: .; D gene: .
CDR3 protein: CASSLRGGNTEAFF; CDR3 DNA: TGTGCCAGCAGTCTACGCGGGGGAAACACTGAAGCTTTCTTT; V gene: TRBV6-6; J gene: TRBJ1-1; clone size: .; D gene: .
CDR3 protein: CASKAGGPTEQFF; CDR3 DNA: TGTGCCAGCAAGGCGGGAGGGCCCACTGAGCAGTTCTTC; V gene: TRBV2; J gene: TRBJ2-1; clone size: .; D gene: TRBD2
CDR3 protein: CASSLEQGSYEQYF; CDR3 DNA: TGCGCCAGCTCCCTGGAGCAGGGGTCCTACGAGCAGTACTTC; V gene: TRBV10-1; J gene: TRBJ2-7; clone size: .; D gene: .
CDR3 protein: CASSSPLGGELFF; CDR3 DNA: TGTGCCAGCAGTTCCCCCTTGGGGGGAGAGCTGTTTTTT; V gene: TRBV27; J gene: TRBJ2-2; clone size: .; D gene: .
CDR3 protein: CASSTQGFSEQYF; CDR3 DNA: TGTGCCAGCAGCACACAGGGTTTCTCCGAGCAGTACTTC; V gene: TRBV7-9; J gene: TRBJ2-7; clone size: .; D gene: .
CDR3 protein: CASSINRGFSGANVLTF; CDR3 DNA: TGTGCCAGTAGTATTAATCGGGGATTCTCTGGGGCCAACGTCCTGACTTTC; V gene: TRBV19; J gene: TRBJ2-6; clone size: .; D gene: .
CDR3 protein: CSVEDPRAHEQFF; CDR3 DNA: TGCAGCGTTGAAGATCCCAGGGCCCATGAGCAGTTCTTC; V gene: TRBV29-1; J gene: TRBJ2-1; clone size: once; D gene: .
CDR3 protein: CASSISGLNNEQFF; CDR3 DNA: TGTGCCAGTAGTATCAGCGGGCTTAACAATGAGCAGTTCTTC; V gene: TRBV19; J gene: TRBJ2-1; clone size: once; D gene: .
CDR3 protein: CASSPPGQGIYGYTF; CDR3 DNA: TGTGCCAGTAGCCCCCCGGGACAGGGGATATATGGCTACACCTTC; V gene: TRBV19; J gene: TRBJ1-2; clone size: .; D gene: TRBD1
CDR3 protein: CASTTAEAWGAFF; CDR3 DNA: TGTGCCAGCACGACAGCCGAGGCATGGGGAGCTTTCTTT; V gene: TRBV6-1; J gene: TRBJ1-1; clone size: .; D gene: .
CDR3 protein: CASSHSGGSLNTEAFF; CDR3 DNA: TGTGCCAGCAGCCACTCAGGGGGCTCATTGAACACTGAAGCTTTCTTT; V gene: TRBV9; J gene: TRBJ1-1; clone size: .; D gene: TRBD1
CDR3 protein: CATKPDSYQETQYF; CDR3 DNA: TGTGCCACTAAGCCGGACAGCTACCAAGAGACCCAGTACTTC; V gene: TRBV6-6; J gene: TRBJ2-5; clone size: .; D gene: .
CDR3 protein: CASSGAASKNYGYTF; CDR3 DNA: TGTGCCAGCAGTGGGGCCGCCAGCAAAAACTATGGCTACACCTTC; V gene: TRBV6-1; J gene: TRBJ1-2; clone size: .; D gene: .
CDR3 protein: CAWSGTALYGYTF; CDR3 DNA: TGTGCCTGGAGTGGGACAGCTCTCTATGGCTACACCTTC; V gene: TRBV30; J gene: TRBJ1-2; clone size: .; D gene: .
CDR3 protein: CASSYRQGTEAFF; CDR3 DNA: TGTGCCAGCAGTTACCGACAGGGGACTGAAGCTTTCTTT; V gene: TRBV6-5; J gene: TRBJ1-1; clone size: .; D gene: TRBD1
CDR3 protein: CASSYSGQGGYEQYF; CDR3 DNA: TGTGCCAGCAGTTACTCGGGACAGGGAGGCTACGAGCAGTACTTC; V gene: TRBV6-5; J gene: TRBJ2-7; clone size: .; D gene: TRBD1
CDR3 protein: CASSYGKRVDEQYF; CDR3 DNA: TGTGCCAGCAGTTATGGTAAGAGGGTTGACGAGCAGTACTTC; V gene: TRBV6-5; J gene: TRBJ2-7; clone size: .; D gene: .
CDR3 protein: CASSQFWAVEKNIQYF; CDR3 DNA: TGCGCCAGCAGCCAATTTTGGGCTGTTGAGAAAAACATTCAGTACTTC; V gene: TRBV4-1; J gene: TRBJ2-4; clone size: .; D gene: .
CDR3 protein: CASSLASGGLYNEQFF; CDR3 DNA: TGCGCCAGCAGCTTGGCCTCGGGGGGGCTCTACAATGAGCAGTTCTTC; V gene: TRBV5-1; J gene: TRBJ2-1; clone size: .; D gene: TRBD2
CDR3 protein: CASRGGSVETQYF; CDR3 DNA: TGTGCCAGCCGGGGCGGGAGTGTGGAGACCCAGTACTTC; V gene: TRBV21-1; J gene: TRBJ2-5; clone size: .; D gene: .
CDR3 protein: CASGEGAGDTGELFF; CDR3 DNA: TGCGCCAGCGGCGAGGGTGCGGGGGACACCGGGGAGCTGTTTTTT; V gene: TRBV5-1; J gene: TRBJ2-2; clone size: .; D gene: TRBD2
CDR3 protein: CASRFGSRTDEAFF; CDR3 DNA: TGTGCCAGCAGATTCGGCTCAAGGACAGATGAAGCTTTCTTT; V gene: TRBV6-5; J gene: TRBJ1-1; clone size: .; D gene: .
CDR3 protein: CASSSPRRSGANVLTF; CDR3 DNA: TGTGCCAGCAGTTCCCCGAGGCGGTCTGGGGCCAACGTCCTGACTTTC; V gene: TRBV27; J gene: TRBJ2-6; clone size: .; D gene: .
CDR3 protein: CASSKDRDSLNTEAFF; CDR3 DNA: TGTGCCAGCAGCAAGGATAGGGACAGTTTGAACACTGAAGCTTTCTTT; V gene: TRBV28; J gene: TRBJ1-1; clone size: .; D gene: TRBD1
CDR3 protein: CSITRDSKETQYF; CDR3 DNA: TGCAGCATTACCCGGGACAGCAAAGAGACCCAGTACTTC; V gene: TRBV29-1; J gene: TRBJ2-5; clone size: .; D gene: TRBD1
CDR3 protein: CASSPRTGEAFF; CDR3 DNA: TGTGCCAGCAGCCCGAGGACAGGTGAAGCTTTCTTT; V gene: TRBV11-3; J gene: TRBJ1-1; clone size: .; D gene: TRBD1
CDR3 protein: CASSLVQDSYGYTF; CDR3 DNA: TGTGCCAGCAGCTTGGTTCAGGACTCATATGGCTACACCTTC; V gene: TRBV5-4; J gene: TRBJ1-2; clone size: .; D gene: .
CDR3 protein: CASSGSGFEQFF; CDR3 DNA: TGCGCCAGCAGCGGCTCAGGGTTTGAGCAGTTCTTC; V gene: TRBV5-1; J gene: TRBJ2-1; clone size: .; D gene: .
CDR3 protein: CAWRLGIGSDTQYF; CDR3 DNA: TGTGCCTGGAGACTAGGTATTGGTTCAGATACGCAGTATTTT; V gene: TRBV30; J gene: TRBJ2-3; clone size: .; D gene: .